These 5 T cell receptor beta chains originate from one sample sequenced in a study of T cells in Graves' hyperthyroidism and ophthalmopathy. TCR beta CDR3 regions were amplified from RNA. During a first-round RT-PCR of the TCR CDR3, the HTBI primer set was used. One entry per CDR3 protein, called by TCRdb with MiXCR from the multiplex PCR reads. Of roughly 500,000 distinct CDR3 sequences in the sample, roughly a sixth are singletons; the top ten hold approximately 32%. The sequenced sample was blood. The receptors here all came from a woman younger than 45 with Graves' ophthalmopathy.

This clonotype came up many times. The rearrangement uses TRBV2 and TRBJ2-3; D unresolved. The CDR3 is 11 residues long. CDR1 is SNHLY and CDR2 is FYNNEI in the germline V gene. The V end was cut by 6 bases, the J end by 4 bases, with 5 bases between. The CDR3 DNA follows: TGTGCCAGCAGAAGAGCAGATACGCAGTATTTT. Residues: CASRRADTQYF.

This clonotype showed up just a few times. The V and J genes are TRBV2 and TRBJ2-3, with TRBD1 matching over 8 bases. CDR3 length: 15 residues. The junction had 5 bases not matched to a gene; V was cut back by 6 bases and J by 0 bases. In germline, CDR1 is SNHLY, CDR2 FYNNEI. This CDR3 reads CASRVRTGSTDTQYF. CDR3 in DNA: TGTGCCAGCAGAGTTAGGACAGGGAGCACAGATACGCAGTATTTT. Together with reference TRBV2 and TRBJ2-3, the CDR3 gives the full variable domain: EPEVTQTPSHQVTQMGQEVILRCVPISNHLYFYWYRQILGQKVEFLVSFYNNEISEKSEIFDDQFSVERPDGSNFTLKIRSTKLEDSAMYFCASRVRTGSTDTQYFGPGTRLTVL.

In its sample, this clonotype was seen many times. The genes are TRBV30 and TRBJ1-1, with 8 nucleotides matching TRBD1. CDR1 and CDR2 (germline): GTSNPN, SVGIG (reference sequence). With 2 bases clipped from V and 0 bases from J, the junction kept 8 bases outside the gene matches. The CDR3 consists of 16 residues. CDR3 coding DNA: TGTGCCTGGAGTCGACAGGCAGGGGGCCTGAACACTGAAGCTTTCTTT. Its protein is CAWSRQAGGLNTEAFF.

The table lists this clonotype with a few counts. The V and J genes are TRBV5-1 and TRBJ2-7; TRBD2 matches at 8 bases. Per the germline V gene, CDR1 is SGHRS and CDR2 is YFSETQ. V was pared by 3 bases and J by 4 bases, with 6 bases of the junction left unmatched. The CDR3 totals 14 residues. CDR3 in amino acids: CASSSGSGSYEQYF. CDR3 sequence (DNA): TGCGCCAGCAGCTCTGGCAGCGGGAGTTACGAGCAGTACTTC.

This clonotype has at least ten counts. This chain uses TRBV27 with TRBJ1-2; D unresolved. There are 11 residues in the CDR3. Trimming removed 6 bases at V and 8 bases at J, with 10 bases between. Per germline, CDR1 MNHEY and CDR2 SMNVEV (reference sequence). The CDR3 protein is CASRGPGGYTF. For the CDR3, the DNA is TGTGCCAGCAGGGGCCCTGGGGGCTACACCTTC.